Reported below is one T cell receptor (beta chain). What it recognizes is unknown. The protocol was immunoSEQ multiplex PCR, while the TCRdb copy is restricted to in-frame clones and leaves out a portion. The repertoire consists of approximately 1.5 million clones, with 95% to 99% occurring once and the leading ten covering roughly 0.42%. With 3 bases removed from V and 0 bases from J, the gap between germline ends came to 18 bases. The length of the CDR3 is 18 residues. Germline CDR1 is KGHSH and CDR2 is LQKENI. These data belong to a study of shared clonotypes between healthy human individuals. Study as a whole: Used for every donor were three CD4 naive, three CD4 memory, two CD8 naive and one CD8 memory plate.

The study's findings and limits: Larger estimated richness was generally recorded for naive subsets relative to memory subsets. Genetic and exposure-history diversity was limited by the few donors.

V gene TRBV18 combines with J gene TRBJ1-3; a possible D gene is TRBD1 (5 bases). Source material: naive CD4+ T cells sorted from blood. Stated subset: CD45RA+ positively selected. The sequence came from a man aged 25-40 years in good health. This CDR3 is CASSPTVGAASSGNTIYF. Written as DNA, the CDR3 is TGTGCCAGCTCACCGACAGTAGGGGCGGCCAGCTCTGGAAACACCATATATTTT.